The subject of this entry is one T cell receptor beta chain. These data come from a study of blood T cell repertoires in COVID-19. Across the study: T cells, B-cell-depleted T cells, or PBMCs provided the cDNA or gDNA that served as material.

Per the authors' pipeline: It was from reference gene primer amplification that nucleated cell counts were estimated. TCRdb's copy holds only in-frame clones and misses some; the assay was immunoSEQ multiplex PCR. The V and J calls and clone size come from that table; D and trimming were worked out from the DNA. The sample contains around 220,000 clones, 70% to 85% of which appear only once. V lost 6 bases and J 2 bases, leaving 14 bases between the germline ends. From germline, CDR1 is KGHSH and CDR2 LQKENI. This CDR3 has 15 residues. A Seattle source enrolled patients during active infection and followed them longitudinally.

The sample consisted of peripheral blood. The receptor's source is a woman at least 80 years old with COVID-19, enrolled during active disease. V usage is TRBV18 and J usage is TRBJ1-5, with a weak D call TRBD1 (6 bases). The CDR3 loop reads CASSTSTGRNQPQHF. For the CDR3, the DNA is TGTGCCAGCTCGACGAGTACAGGGCGCAATCAGCCCCAGCATTTT.